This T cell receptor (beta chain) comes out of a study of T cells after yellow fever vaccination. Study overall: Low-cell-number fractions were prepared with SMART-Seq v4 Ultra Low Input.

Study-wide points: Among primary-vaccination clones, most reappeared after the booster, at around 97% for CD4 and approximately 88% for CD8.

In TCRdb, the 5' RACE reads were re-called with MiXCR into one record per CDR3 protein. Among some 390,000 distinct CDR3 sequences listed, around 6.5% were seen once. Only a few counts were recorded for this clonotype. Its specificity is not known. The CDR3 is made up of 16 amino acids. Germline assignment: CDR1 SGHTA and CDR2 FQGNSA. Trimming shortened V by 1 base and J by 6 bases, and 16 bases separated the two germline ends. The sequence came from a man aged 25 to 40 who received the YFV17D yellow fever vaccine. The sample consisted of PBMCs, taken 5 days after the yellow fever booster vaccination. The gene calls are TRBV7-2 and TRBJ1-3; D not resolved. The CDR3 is CASSLEGIGVVNTIYF. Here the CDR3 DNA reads TGTGCCAGCAGCTTAGAAGGCATCGGGGTGGTAAACACCATATATTTT.